The 3 T cell receptor beta chains below all came from one sample that was sequenced in a study of CD8+ T cells in alopecia areata. The sequencing template was cDNA reverse transcribed from extracted RNA. The data were produced by immunoSEQ multiplex PCR, yet TCRdb's version contains in-frame clones alone and is incomplete. Among more than 95,000 clones listed, approximately 42% were seen once. Sequenced input: CD4+ T cells sorted from blood. Receptor source: a human donor with alopecia areata.

The chain recombines TRBV29-1 with TRBJ2-5; no clear D gene. Trimming left V 1 base short and J 5 bases short, with 2 bases between. The CDR3 has 10 amino acids. Germline lookup yields CDR1 SQVTM and CDR2 ANQGSEA. The CDR3 DNA is TGCAGCGTTGAAGGGGAGACCCAGTACTTC. Its translation: CSVEGETQYF.

This clone was picked up one time. V and J are TRBV15 and TRBJ2-7; D not certain. V was pared by 2 bases and J by 1 base, with 12 bases between. From germline, CDR1 is LNHNV and CDR2 YYDKDF (reference sequence). This CDR3 has 15 residues. CDR3 sequence: CATSRTADASYEQYF. The DNA of the CDR3 is TGTGCCACCAGCAGAACCGCGGACGCTTCCTACGAGCAGTACTTC.

The chain joins TRBV29-1 to TRBJ1-6; tentatively, D is TRBD1 (6 bases). The germline V and J ends were trimmed by 6 bases and 8 bases, with 17 bases remaining between them. CDR1 SQVTM and CDR2 ANQGSEA come from the germline V gene. The CDR3 length is 14 residues. The CDR3, as DNA: TGCAGCGTCAAAACAGGGACAAAGGATTCACCCCTCCACTTT. It codes for CSVKTGTKDSPLHF. Combining the CDR3 with reference TRBV29-1 and TRBJ1-6 gives the whole variable domain SAVISQKPSRDICQRGTSLTIQCQVDSQVTMMFWYRQQPGQSLTLIATANQGSEATYESGFVIDKFPISRPNLTFSTLTVSNMSPEDSSIYLCSVKTGTKDSPLHFGNGTRLTVT.